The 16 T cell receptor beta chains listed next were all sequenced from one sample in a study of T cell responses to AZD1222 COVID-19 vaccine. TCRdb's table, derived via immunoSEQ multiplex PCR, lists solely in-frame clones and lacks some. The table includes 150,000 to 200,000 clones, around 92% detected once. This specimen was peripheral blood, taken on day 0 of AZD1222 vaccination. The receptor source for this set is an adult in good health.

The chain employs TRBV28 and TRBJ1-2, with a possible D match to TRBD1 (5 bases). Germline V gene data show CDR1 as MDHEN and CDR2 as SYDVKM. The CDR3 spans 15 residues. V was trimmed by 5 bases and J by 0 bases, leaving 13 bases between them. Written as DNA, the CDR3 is TGTGCCAGCAGTCCCGTTGGACACCCTAACTATGGCTACACCTTC. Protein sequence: CASSPVGHPNYGYTF.

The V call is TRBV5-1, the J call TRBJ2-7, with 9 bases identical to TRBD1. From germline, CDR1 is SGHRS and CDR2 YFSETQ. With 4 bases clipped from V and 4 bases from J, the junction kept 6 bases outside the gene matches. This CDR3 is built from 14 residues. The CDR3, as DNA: TGCGCCAGCAGCAATACAGGGGGCGGTTACGAGCAGTACTTC. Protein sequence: CASSNTGGGYEQYF. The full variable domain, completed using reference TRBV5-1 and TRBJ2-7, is KAGVTQTPRYLIKTRGQQVTLSCSPISGHRSVSWYQQTPGQGLQFLFEYFSETQRNKGNFPGRFSGRQFSNSRSEMNVSTLELGDSALYLCASSNTGGGYEQYFGPGTRLTVT.

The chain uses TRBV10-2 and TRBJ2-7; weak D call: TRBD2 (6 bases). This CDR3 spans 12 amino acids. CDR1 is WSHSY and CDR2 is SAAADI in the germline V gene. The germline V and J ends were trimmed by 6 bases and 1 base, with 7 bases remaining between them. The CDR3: CASSGTSYEQYF. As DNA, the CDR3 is TGCGCCAGCAGCGGGACTTCCTACGAGCAGTACTTC.

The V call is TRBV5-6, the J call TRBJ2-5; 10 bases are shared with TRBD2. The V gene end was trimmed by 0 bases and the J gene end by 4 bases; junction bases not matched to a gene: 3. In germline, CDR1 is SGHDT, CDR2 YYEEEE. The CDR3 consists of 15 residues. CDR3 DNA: TGTGCCAGCAGCTTGGTGGCTAGCGGGGGAGAGACCCAGTACTTC. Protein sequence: CASSLVASGGETQYF.

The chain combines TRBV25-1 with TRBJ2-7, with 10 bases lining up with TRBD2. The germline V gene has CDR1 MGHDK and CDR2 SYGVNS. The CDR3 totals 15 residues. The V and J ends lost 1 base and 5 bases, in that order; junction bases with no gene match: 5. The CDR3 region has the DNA TGTGCCAGCAGTGAATGGTCTAGCGGGAGTCACGAGCAGTACTTC. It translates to CASSEWSSGSHEQYF.

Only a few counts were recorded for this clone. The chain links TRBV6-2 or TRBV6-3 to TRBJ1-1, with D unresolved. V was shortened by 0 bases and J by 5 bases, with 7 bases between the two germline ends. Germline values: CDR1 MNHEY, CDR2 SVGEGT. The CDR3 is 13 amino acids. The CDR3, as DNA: TGTGCCAGCAGTTACTCTACGAGGACTGAAGCTTTCTTT. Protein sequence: CASSYSTRTEAFF.

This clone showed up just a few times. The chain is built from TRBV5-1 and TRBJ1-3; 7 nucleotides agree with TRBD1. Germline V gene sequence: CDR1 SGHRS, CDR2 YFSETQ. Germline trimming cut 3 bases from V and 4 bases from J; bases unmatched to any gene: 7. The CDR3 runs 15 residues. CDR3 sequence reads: CASSSQGVVGNTIYF. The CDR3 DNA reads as TGCGCCAGCAGCTCCCAGGGGGTGGTAGGAAACACCATATATTTT.

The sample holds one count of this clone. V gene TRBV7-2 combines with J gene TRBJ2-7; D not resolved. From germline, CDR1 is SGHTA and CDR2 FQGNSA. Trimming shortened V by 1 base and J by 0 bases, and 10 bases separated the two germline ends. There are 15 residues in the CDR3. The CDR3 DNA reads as TGTGCCAGCAGCTTAGTATTCGTGGCCTCCTACGAGCAGTACTTC. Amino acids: CASSLVFVASYEQYF.

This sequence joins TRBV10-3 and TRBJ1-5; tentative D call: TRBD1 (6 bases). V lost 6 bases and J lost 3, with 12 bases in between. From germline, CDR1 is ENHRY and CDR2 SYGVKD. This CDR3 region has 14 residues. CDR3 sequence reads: CAIRAQGVNQPQHF. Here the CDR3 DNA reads TGTGCCATCAGGGCACAGGGAGTCAATCAGCCCCAGCATTTT.

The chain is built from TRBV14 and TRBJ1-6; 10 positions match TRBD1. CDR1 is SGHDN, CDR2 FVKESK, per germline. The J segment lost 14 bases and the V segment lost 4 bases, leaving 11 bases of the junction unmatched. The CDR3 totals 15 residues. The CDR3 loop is CASSPGQGVFQALHF. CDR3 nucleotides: TGTGCCAGCAGCCCAGGACAGGGGGTGTTTCAGGCCCTCCACTTT.

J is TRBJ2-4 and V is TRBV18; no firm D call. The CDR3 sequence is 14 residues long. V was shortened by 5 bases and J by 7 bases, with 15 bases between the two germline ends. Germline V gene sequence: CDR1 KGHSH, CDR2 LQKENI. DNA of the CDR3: TGTGCCAGCTCAAGCGTCCGGGCGGAGAACATTCAGTACTTC. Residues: CASSSVRAENIQYF.

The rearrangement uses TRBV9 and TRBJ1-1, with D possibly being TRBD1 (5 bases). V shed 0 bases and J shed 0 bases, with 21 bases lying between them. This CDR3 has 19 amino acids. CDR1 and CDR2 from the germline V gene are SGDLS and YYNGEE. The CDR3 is CASSVGAGAAPLMNTEAFF. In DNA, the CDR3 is TGTGCCAGCAGCGTAGGGGCCGGGGCTGCTCCCCTGATGAACACTGAAGCTTTCTTT.

CDR3 coding DNA: TGTGCCAGCAGATACTACGAGCAGTACGTC. This sequence encodes CASRYYEQYV. The chain combines TRBV6-4 with TRBJ2-7, with unresolved D. CDR3 length: 10 residues. Between the trimmed V and J ends, which lost 6 bases and 3 bases, there was a span of 3 bases. The germline gives CDR1 MRHNA, CDR2 SNTAGT.

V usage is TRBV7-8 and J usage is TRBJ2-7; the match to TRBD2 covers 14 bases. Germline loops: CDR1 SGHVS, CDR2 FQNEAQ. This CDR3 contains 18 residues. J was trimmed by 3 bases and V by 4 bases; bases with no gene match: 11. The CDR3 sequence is CASSSSRLAGGPYYEQYF. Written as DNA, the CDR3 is TGTGCCAGCAGCTCATCGCGACTAGCGGGAGGGCCATACTACGAGCAGTACTTC.

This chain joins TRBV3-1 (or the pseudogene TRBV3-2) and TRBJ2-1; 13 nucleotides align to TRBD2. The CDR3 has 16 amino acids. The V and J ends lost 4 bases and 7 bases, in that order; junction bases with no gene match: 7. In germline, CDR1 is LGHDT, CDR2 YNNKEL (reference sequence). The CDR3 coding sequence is TGTGCCAGCAGCCCAGGACTAGCGGGAGTTGGAAATGAGCAGTTCTTC. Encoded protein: CASSPGLAGVGNEQFF.

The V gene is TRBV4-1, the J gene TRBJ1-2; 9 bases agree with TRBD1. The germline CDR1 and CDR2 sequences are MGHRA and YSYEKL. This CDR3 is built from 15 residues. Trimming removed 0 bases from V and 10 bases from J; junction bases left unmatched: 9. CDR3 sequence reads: CASSQDVRDRADYTF. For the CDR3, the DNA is TGCGCCAGCAGCCAAGACGTTCGGGACAGGGCTGACTACACCTTC.